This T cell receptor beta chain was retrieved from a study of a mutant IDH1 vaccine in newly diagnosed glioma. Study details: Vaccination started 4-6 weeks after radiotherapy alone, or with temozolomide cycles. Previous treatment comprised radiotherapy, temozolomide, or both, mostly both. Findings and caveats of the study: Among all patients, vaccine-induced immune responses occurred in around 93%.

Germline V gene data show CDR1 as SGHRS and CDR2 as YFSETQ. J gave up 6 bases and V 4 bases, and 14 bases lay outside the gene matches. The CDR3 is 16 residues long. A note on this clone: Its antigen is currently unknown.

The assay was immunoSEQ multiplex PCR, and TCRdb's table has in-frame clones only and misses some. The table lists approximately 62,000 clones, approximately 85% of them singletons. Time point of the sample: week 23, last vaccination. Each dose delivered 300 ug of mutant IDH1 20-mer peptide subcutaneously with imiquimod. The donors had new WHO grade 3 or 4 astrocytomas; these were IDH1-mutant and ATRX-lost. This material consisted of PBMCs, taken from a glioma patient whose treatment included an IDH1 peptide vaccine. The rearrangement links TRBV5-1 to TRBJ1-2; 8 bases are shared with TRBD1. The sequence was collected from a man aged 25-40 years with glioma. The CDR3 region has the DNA TGCGCCAGCAGCCGCGGACAGGGAGGGGGGCTGGATGGCTACACCTTC. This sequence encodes CASSRGQGGGLDGYTF.